The clone carrying this T cell receptor (beta chain) is a singleton in its sample. Antigen unknown. Use of 60 Vbeta and 13 Jbeta primers characterized the PCR. TCRdb's table, derived via immunoSEQ multiplex PCR, lists solely in-frame clones and lacks some. The sample includes about 110,000 clones, about 90% of them seen just once. The CDR3 length is 15 residues. After removal of 5 bases from V and 2 bases from J, the junction contained 8 bases not matched to a gene. CDR1 and CDR2 from the germline V gene are SQVTM and ANQGSEA. This entry is derived from a study of cytomegalovirus exposure and HLA in healthy donors. Study-level findings and limits: In vitro assays verified that a few CMV-associated chains recognized CMV antigens specifically. The dataset shows that most TCR sequences were rare, while some public TCRs occurred in many donors. The authors later found TCR association rates varying by HLA locus, with DRB1 most and HLA-C fewest. Later analysis showed most CMV-associated TCR beta chains appearing HLA-restricted.

The source material was PBMCs. The chain links TRBV29-1 to TRBJ2-1, with 8 nucleotides matching TRBD2. This sequence was found in a middle-aged man in good health and CMV-seronegative. CDR3 sequence: CSVLAGGKPYNEQFF. In DNA, the CDR3 is TGCAGCGTTTTGGCGGGGGGTAAACCCTACAATGAGCAGTTCTTC.